The 3 T cell receptor beta chains listed next were all sequenced from one sample in a study of Ad26.COV2.S vaccination and SARS-CoV-2 variants. Measured with immunoSEQ multiplex PCR; TCRdb has only the in-frame clones, and not every one. The sample contains around 310,000 clones, roughly nine tenths of which appear only once. Treatment reported: roughly 20 received Ad26.COV2.S at low or high dose, single or two shots; about five received placebo; per-sample allocation not given. The samples were gathered on day 63 after the first injection of vaccine or placebo. This specimen consisted of peripheral blood, obtained in a trial of Ad26.COV2.S vaccine versus placebo. The receptors were gathered from a person between 18 and 60 years old who received the Ad26.COV2.S COVID-19 vaccine or a placebo.

The V gene is TRBV6-1, the J gene TRBJ2-3, with D possibly matching TRBD2 (5 bases). The CDR3 loop spans 17 amino acids. From germline, CDR1 is MNHNS and CDR2 SASEGT. The V gene lost 3 bases and the J gene lost 4 bases, with 20 bases spanning the gap. The CDR3 DNA sequence: TGTGCCAGCAGTGAGGCCCCTCCCGGCGGGTTGGCAGATACGCAGTATTTT. Translating gives CASSEAPPGGLADTQYF.

V usage is TRBV6-5 and J usage is TRBJ1-6; D ambiguous. This CDR3 contains 15 residues. Germline CDR1 and CDR2: MNHEY and SVGAGI. With 0 bases removed from V and 9 bases from J, the gap between germline ends came to 12 bases. CDR3: CASSYSRGPSSPLHF. The CDR3 bases are TGTGCCAGCAGTTACTCACGAGGCCCGAGTTCACCCCTCCACTTT.

This clone was found a few times. At one end the junction does not follow the germline gene, possibly because of a read error. This chain links TRBV4-2 with TRBJ1-3; D possibly corresponds to TRBD1 (6 bases). CDR1 LGHNA and CDR2 YNFKEQ come from the germline V gene. The CDR3 runs to 13 residues. DNA for the CDR3: TGTGCCAGCAGCCAAGATGCCTGGGGGGCCGGGGATTTT. Its translation: CASSQDAWGAGDF.